The present entry profiles one T cell receptor (beta chain) with its context. The sample belongs to a study of blood T cell repertoires in COVID-19. Looking at the study overall: Sources were T cells, B-cell-depleted T cells, or PBMCs; the material itself was cDNA or gDNA.

Germline trimming cut 3 bases from V and 5 bases from J; bases unmatched to any gene: 6. CDR1 is SGHTS, CDR2 YDEGEE, per germline. The CDR3 extends over 14 amino acids. The assay was immunoSEQ multiplex PCR, and TCRdb's table has in-frame clones only and misses some. Among 95,000 to 100,000 clones listed, approximately 87% were seen once. Sequenced material: peripheral blood. The sequence was obtained from a woman younger than 45 with acute or convalescent COVID-19. The chain links TRBV5-8 to TRBJ1-1; the match to TRBD1 covers 8 bases. This CDR3 reads CASSWTGLGTEAFF. As DNA, the CDR3 is TGTGCCAGCAGCTGGACAGGGTTGGGAACTGAAGCTTTCTTT.